This is a list of T cell receptor beta chains from one sample in a study of blood T cells in healthy people across ages. TCRdb passed the 5' RACE reads through MiXCR, listing each CDR3 protein once. The repertoire holds about 580,000 distinct CDR3 sequences, 40% to 50% seen once, with around 25% in the top ten. The sample taken for sequencing was blood. All receptors derive from a man aged 80 or over in good health. Each CDR3 is given with its conserved first and last residue. The order of the fields is J gene, V gene, CDR3 protein.

NA | TRBV30 | CAWSRRGAYEQYF
TRBJ2-5 | TRBV20-1 | CSALTSGNQETQYF
TRBJ2-7 | TRBV7-2 | CASSWGNNYEQYF
TRBJ2-6 | TRBV6-6 | CASSHQFAAEANVLTF
TRBJ2-6 | TRBV20-1 | CSAVQGATGANVLTF
TRBJ2-7 | TRBV5-1 | CASSLRALSYEQYF
NA | TRBV7-9 | CASSLFLRGGNSYNEQYF
TRBJ2-2 | TRBV7-2 | CASSQFSTGELFF
TRBJ2-2 | TRBV20-1 | CSATNGGGAHPGELFF
TRBJ2-3 | TRBV7-3 | CASSLMGLGTDTQYF
TRBJ1-2 | TRBV4-1 | CASSQAWQRGSYGYTF
TRBJ2-7 | TRBV15 | CATSRNQEGHEQYF
TRBJ2-1 | TRBV7-9 | CASSRRTLPSYNEQFF
TRBJ2-7 | TRBV18 | CASSPNGGNEQYF
TRBJ2-3 | TRBV20-1 | CSAPTQSSVPDTQYF
TRBJ2-5 | TRBV4-3 | CASSQGGIVETQYF
TRBJ2-5 | TRBV5-1 | CASSLDSAQETQYF
TRBJ2-1 | TRBV7-2 | CASSLQAGANEQFF
TRBJ1-2 | TRBV12-3/TRBV12-4 | CASTPGTGAYGYTF
TRBJ2-7 | TRBV9 | CASSVGPPTGSSTLSYEQYF
TRBJ2-7 | TRBV6-2/TRBV6-3 | CASSPFTDYEQYF
TRBJ2-1 | TRBV10-3 | CAISQNGNEQFF
NA | TRBV4-1 | CASSQDFSAGSRETQYF
TRBJ2-3 | TRBV4-3 | CASSHEPTDTQYF
NA | TRBV20-1 | CSAGAGLREQYF
NA | TRBV3-1 | CASSRQGRIQDEQYF
TRBJ2-3 | TRBV12-3/TRBV12-4 | CASSPSAGAQYF
TRBJ2-2 | TRBV6-6 | CASSSIIWGNTGELFF
TRBJ2-1 | TRBV6-2/TRBV6-3 | CASRGPGAREQFF
TRBJ1-5 | TRBV7-2 | CASSFTGGSNQPQHF
TRBJ2-3 | TRBV28 | CASSLPGQGVLSSTDTQYF
TRBJ1-2 | TRBV18 | CASSATAGTDYGYTF
TRBJ2-7 | TRBV30 | CAWSRDMGEQYF
TRBJ2-5 | TRBV9 | CASSVTGTGFSSEQYF
NA | TRBV27 | CASSEGVEQYF
TRBJ2-1 | TRBV7-2 | CASSVSAGIYNEQFF
TRBJ2-1 | TRBV2 | CASMLTGANEQFF
TRBJ2-7 | TRBV20-1 | CSASGAFYEQYF
TRBJ2-3 | TRBV7-9 | CASRTSGGRWASTDTQYF
TRBJ1-1 | TRBV6-6 | CASSYSPLGNTEAFF
TRBJ1-6 | TRBV28 | CASSSMRDESPLHF
TRBJ2-5 | TRBV6-1 | CASRELAGVETQYF
TRBJ2-5 | TRBV7-2 | CASSKTSGNYNEQYF
TRBJ1-1 | TRBV6-5 | CATYKLPNTEAFF
TRBJ2-7 | TRBV7-9 | CASSLLSQSSYEQYF